The source of this T cell receptor beta chain is a study of neoadjuvant anti-PD-1 for oral cavity cancer. About this clone itself: Its specificity is not known.

Two replicates per tumor sample, mostly from about 4.6 ug of genomic DNA. Sequencing was performed with immunoSEQ multiplex PCR; in TCRdb, only in-frame clones are kept and a portion is missing. The sample lists some 7,100 clones; roughly 54% were seen once. These newly diagnosed stage II-IVA oral cavity squamous cell carcinoma patients had no prior systemic or radiation treatment. The study's findings and limits: Treg/Th17 ratio rose with pretreatment blood and fell with post-treatment tumor TCRbeta clonality. Each response group had just a few patients in TCR analyses.

The receptor's source is a person between 40 and 85 years old with oral cavity squamous cell carcinoma. The specimen was tumor tissue, collected before nivolumab (anti-PD-1) treatment.

The CDR3 reads CASSEARGLAGYTF. CDR3 DNA: TGTGCCAGCAGTGAAGCAAGGGGGCTGGCTGGCTACACCTTC. The chain carries TRBV6-1 and TRBJ1-2, with TRBD1 matching over 7 bases. CDR3 length: 14 amino acids. V gave up 0 bases and J gave up 7 bases; unmatched junction bases: 5. Germline CDR1 is MNHNS and CDR2 is SASEGT.